A single sample gave rise to the 21 T cell receptor beta chains below, sequenced in a study of CD8+ T cells in alopecia areata. cDNA prepared by RNA extraction and subsequent reverse transcription served as the template for sequencing. TCRdb's table, derived via immunoSEQ multiplex PCR, lists solely in-frame clones and lacks some. The sample comprises 150,000 to 200,000 clones, approximately 56% of which are singletons, and 14% to 15% rests with the top ten. Sample: CD4+ T cells sorted from blood, taken at week 0. Receptors originate from a human donor with alopecia areata.

This clone was counted between two and nine times. The chain employs TRBV18 and TRBJ1-4; D is uncertain. CDR3 length: 14 residues. CDR1 is KGHSH, CDR2 LQKENI, per germline. V lost 3 bases to trimming and J lost 8 bases, with 13 bases between them. CDR3 sequence: CASSPFAKGEKLFF. The CDR3 nucleotides read TGTGCCAGCTCACCTTTCGCAAAAGGAGAAAAACTGTTTTTT.

The chain combines TRBV7-3 with TRBJ2-5; D is possibly TRBD1 (5 bases). Germline CDR1 is SGHTA and CDR2 is FQGTGA. CDR3 length: 14 amino acids. Deletions cut 0 bases from V and 0 bases from J, with 5 bases between. The CDR3 reads CASSLTRDQETQYF. In DNA, the CDR3 is TGTGCCAGCAGCTTAACCAGGGACCAAGAGACCCAGTACTTC.

The chain couples TRBV7-8 to TRBJ2-3; D unclear. The V gene lost 1 base and the J gene lost 10 bases, with 9 bases spanning the gap. Germline loops: CDR1 SGHVS, CDR2 FQNEAQ. The CDR3 is 12 amino acids. CDR3 residues: CASSLERVPQYF. The CDR3 region has the DNA TGTGCCAGCAGCTTAGAACGCGTCCCGCAGTATTTT.

V usage is TRBV4-2 and J usage is TRBJ2-5; possibly TRBD2 for D (5 bases). Germline V gives CDR1 LGHNA, CDR2 YNFKEQ. CDR3 length equals 16 residues. Trimming left V 0 bases short and J 1 base short, with 12 bases between. CDR3 sequence: CASSQDLTRPQETQYF. CDR3 coding DNA: TGTGCCAGCAGCCAAGATCTAACTAGGCCCCAAGAGACCCAGTACTTC.

The chain carries TRBV19 and TRBJ1-5; maybe TRBD1 (6 bases). CDR3 size: 14 residues. Trimming took 4 bases from V and 7 from J, leaving 14 bases between them. Germline V gene sequence: CDR1 LNHDA, CDR2 SQIVND (reference sequence). The CDR3 DNA reads as TGTGCCAGTAGTAGAACACAGGGCGACCAGCCCCAGCATTTT. Amino acids: CASSRTQGDQPQHF.

The gene calls are TRBV6-6 and TRBJ2-3; tentatively, D is TRBD2 (5 bases). V shed 4 bases and J shed 3 bases, with 11 bases lying between them. This CDR3 comprises 14 residues. Germline values: CDR1 MNHNY, CDR2 SVGAGI (reference sequence). This CDR3 is CASSSGGRTDTQYF. CDR3 coding DNA: TGTGCCAGCAGTTCCGGCGGGCGGACAGATACGCAGTATTTT.

The chain recombines TRBV30 with TRBJ1-5, with D unclear. The V gene lost 0 bases and the J gene lost 7 bases, with 16 bases spanning the gap. CDR3 size: 15 residues. Germline V gene lookup returns CDR1 GTSNPN and CDR2 SVGIG (reference sequence). In nucleotides, the CDR3 is TGTGCCTGGAGTGTTGGGGTGCGGAGGAGACAGCCCCAGCATTTT. It yields the protein CAWSVGVRRRQPQHF. Combining the CDR3 with reference TRBV30 and TRBJ1-5 gives the whole variable domain SQTIHQWPATLVQPVGSPLSLECTVEGTSNPNLYWYRQAAGRGLQLLFYSVGIGQISSEVPQNLSASRPQDRQFILSSKKLLLSDSGFYLCAWSVGVRRRQPQHFGDGTRLSIL.

The chain has TRBV11-3 and TRBJ2-1; a possible D gene is TRBD2 (5 bases). The CDR3 extends over 14 amino acids. Germline V lookup: CDR1 SGHNT, CDR2 YENEEA. V lost 1 base to trimming and J lost 6 bases, with 10 bases between them. The CDR3 bases are TGTGCCAGCAGCTTAGTGTATCGGGGCAATGAGCAGTTCTTC. Translating gives CASSLVYRGNEQFF.

The rearrangement joins TRBV6-5 to TRBJ2-7; D is unclear. Trimming removed 5 bases at V and 6 bases at J, with 11 bases between. From germline, CDR1 is MNHEY and CDR2 SVGAGI. The CDR3 totals 12 residues. CDR3 residues: CASSDWSLEQYF. In DNA form, the CDR3 reads TGTGCCAGCAGTGACTGGAGTCTCGAGCAGTACTTC.

The J gene is TRBJ2-7, the V gene TRBV5-1; 7 bases are a match to TRBD1. After removal of 4 bases from V and 6 bases from J, the junction contained 4 bases not matched to a gene. The CDR3 covers 12 residues. Looked up from germline, CDR1 is SGHRS and CDR2 is YFSETQ. This CDR3 reads CASSLGQFEQYF. DNA of the CDR3: TGCGCCAGCAGCCTGGGACAGTTCGAGCAGTACTTC.

This clone was counted a few times. This chain joins TRBV14 and TRBJ2-2; D remains ambiguous. CDR3 length: 12 residues. Trimming cost V 0 bases and J 6 bases, with 2 bases left between them. Germline V CDR1 and CDR2: SGHDN, FVKESK. The chain's CDR3 is CASSQEPGELFF. The CDR3 region has the DNA TGTGCCAGCAGCCAAGAGCCCGGGGAGCTGTTTTTT. The full variable domain, completed using reference TRBV14 and TRBJ2-2, is EAGVTQFPSHSVIEKGQTVTLRCDPISGHDNLYWYRRVMGKEIKFLLHFVKESKQDESGMPNNRFLAERTGGTYSTLKVQPAELEDSGVYFCASSQEPGELFFGEGSRLTVL.

The rearrangement uses TRBV29-1 and TRBJ1-1, with 9 positions matching TRBD1. Losses at the gene ends were 5 bases for V and 10 bases for J; bases not matched to a gene: 5. This CDR3 has 11 residues. The V gene's germline CDR1 is SQVTM and CDR2 ANQGSEA. CDR3 bases: TGCAGCGTTTCCCGACAGGGGGGAGCTTTCTTT. Its translation is CSVSRQGGAFF.

Only a few counts were recorded for this clone. The chain carries TRBV6-5 and TRBJ1-2; TRBD1 might be the D (5 bases). Trimming removed 7 bases from V and 5 bases from J, with 17 bases in between. Germline lookup yields CDR1 MNHEY and CDR2 SVGAGI. The CDR3 spans 14 residues. This chain's CDR3 is CASTHTLGGYGYTF. CDR3 in DNA: TGTGCCAGCACCCACACTCTCGGGGGGTATGGCTACACCTTC.

The CDR3 DNA reads TGTGCCACCAGCAGAGATCGGGGGAATTTAGGAGATACGCAGTATTTT. Translation: CATSRDRGNLGDTQYF. This chain uses TRBV15 with TRBJ2-3; possible D gene TRBD2, 6 bases. CDR1 LNHNV and CDR2 YYDKDF come from the germline V gene (reference sequence). This CDR3 spans 16 amino acids. Trimming removed 0 bases from V and 5 bases from J, with 15 bases in between.

As regards this clone: The same CDR3 is also encoded by other DNA sequences in this sample. The genes are TRBV18 and TRBJ2-5; D is uncertain. The germline V gene has CDR1 KGHSH and CDR2 LQKENI. V was cut by 1 base and J by 4 bases, with 7 bases left in between. This CDR3 spans 13 amino acids. The CDR3 DNA sequence: TGTGCCAGCTCACCACGGCGCAGAGAGACCCAGTACTTC. It is translated as CASSPRRRETQYF.

This clone showed up just a few times. The V gene is TRBV29-1, the J gene TRBJ2-7; D perhaps matches TRBD2 (6 bases). The germline V and J ends were trimmed by 7 bases and 4 bases, with 14 bases remaining between them. Germline CDR1 and CDR2: SQVTM and ANQGSEA. This CDR3 is 12 amino acids long. DNA of the CDR3: TGCAGCGCCCAAGGTGGGGGGTACGAGCAGTACTTC. Protein sequence: CSAQGGGYEQYF.

This chain links TRBV29-1 with TRBJ2-7; 8 nucleotides agree with TRBD2. The germline V gene encodes CDR1 SQVTM and CDR2 ANQGSEA. The CDR3 spans 14 residues. V lost 7 bases, J lost 5 bases, and 13 bases stayed unmatched. The CDR3 region has the DNA TGCAGCGCGCGGCGGGGGGCTGGCCTTGACGAGCAGTACTTC. This translates into CSARRGAGLDEQYF.

The chain uses TRBV7-8 and TRBJ2-3; 11 bases are shared with TRBD1. Germline lookup yields CDR1 SGHVS and CDR2 FQNEAQ. This CDR3 has 14 residues. Unmatched junction bases numbered 1, after V lost 4 bases and J lost 4 bases. CDR3 amino acids: CASSSGQGADTQYF. In DNA, the CDR3 is TGTGCCAGCAGCTCGGGACAGGGGGCAGATACGCAGTATTTT.

The J gene is TRBJ1-6, the V gene TRBV30; possible D gene TRBD1, 5 bases. The V gene lost 1 base and the J gene lost 5 bases, with 9 bases spanning the gap. Germline CDR1 is GTSNPN and CDR2 is SVGIG (reference sequence). This CDR3 is 14 amino acids long. This CDR3 is CAWSAGTNNSPLHF. The CDR3 DNA follows: TGTGCCTGGAGTGCCGGGACCAATAATTCACCCCTCCACTTT.

This chain uses TRBV6-1 with TRBJ1-1, with D unresolved. Per germline, CDR1 MNHNS and CDR2 SASEGT. V was pared by 10 bases and J by 0 bases, with 12 bases between. The CDR3 is made up of 13 amino acids. The CDR3 bases are TGTGCCACCAAGGACGGCTTGAACACTGAAGCTTTCTTT. Translation: CATKDGLNTEAFF.

The chain is built from TRBV28 and TRBJ2-7, with 9 bases lining up with TRBD2. The junction had 12 bases not matched to a gene; V was cut back by 5 bases and J by 7 bases. Germline values: CDR1 MDHEN, CDR2 SYDVKM. The CDR3 is made up of 15 amino acids. The DNA for the CDR3 is TGTGCCAGCAGTAACACTGGGACTAGCTTGAAGGAGCAGTACTTC. Translated, it gives CASSNTGTSLKEQYF.